These 6 T cell receptor beta chains were sequenced from one sample in a study of shared clonotypes between healthy human individuals. Assay used: immunoSEQ multiplex PCR; TCRdb lists only in-frame clones, some missing. The sample holds fewer than 500,000 clones; over 60% are singletons and the top ten take under 15%. Sequences were obtained from PBMCs. The receptors here all came from a woman between 40 and 50 years old in good health. Some clones in this sample may be carry-over from other donors' samples.

CDR3: CAWSVSAFSSYEQYF. CDR3 in DNA: TGTGCCTGGAGTGTAAGTGCGTTTAGCTCCTACGAGCAGTACTTC. This chain uses TRBV30 with TRBJ2-5; D is ambiguous. The DNA end lines up better with TRBJ2-7; the J call may be wrong. Germline-derived CDR1 and CDR2 are GTSNPN and SVGIG (reference sequence). The CDR3 spans 15 residues.

This clone was found once. The chain joins TRBV6-5 to TRBJ1-1; D gene uncertain. Looked up from germline, CDR1 is MNHEY and CDR2 is SVGAGI. The CDR3 runs to 14 residues. V lost 2 bases and J lost 1, with 8 bases in between. The CDR3 DNA reads TGTGCCAGCAGTTACGGGCTGACGAACACTGAAGCTTTCTTT. It yields the protein CASSYGLTNTEAFF.

This clone was counted a single time. CDR3: CASSLGTDTEAFF. The CDR3 bases are TGTGCCAGCAGCTTAGGGACAGACACTGAAGCTTTCTTT. The chain combines TRBV7-6 with TRBJ1-1, with D perhaps TRBD1 (6 bases). V lost 1 base and J 3 bases, leaving 6 bases between the germline ends. This CDR3 comprises 13 residues. The V gene's germline CDR1 is SGHVS and CDR2 FNYEAQ.

V usage is TRBV19 and J usage is TRBJ2-1; D possibly corresponds to TRBD2 (5 bases). The V and J ends lost 6 bases and 0 bases respectively, with 9 bases between them. Per germline, CDR1 LNHDA and CDR2 SQIVND (reference sequence). The CDR3 loop spans 14 amino acids. CDR3 in DNA: TGTGCCAGTAGGAGGGCTGGCTCCTACAATGAGCAGTTCTTC. Its protein is CASRRAGSYNEQFF.

The J gene is TRBJ1-5, the V gene TRBV6-4, with no clear D. CDR3 length equals 9 residues. CDR1 MRHNA and CDR2 SNTAGT come from the germline V gene. Trimming shortened V by 8 bases and J by 10 bases, and 6 bases separated the two germline ends. In DNA form, the CDR3 reads TGTGCCAGCCAGACACCCCAGCATTTT. As protein: CASQTPQHF.

This clone was counted between two and nine times. The V and J genes are TRBV7-9 and TRBJ2-5; either TRBD1 or TRBD2 may fit D (5 bases each). CDR1 and CDR2 from the germline V gene are SEHNR and FQNEAQ (reference sequence). The germline V and J ends were trimmed by 3 bases and 2 bases, with 22 bases remaining between them. This CDR3 has 18 amino acids. CDR3 nucleotides: TGTGCCAGCAGCTTCCCCCAGGTGATAACGGGACCACAAGAGACCCAGTACTTC. This translates into CASSFPQVITGPQETQYF.